Reported below is one T cell receptor (beta chain). Libraries were prepared by immunoSEQ multiplex PCR; TCRdb keeps only in-frame clonotypes and omits some of them. The table includes about 100,000 clones, 85% to 90% detected once. The sample belongs to a study of blood T cell repertoires in COVID-19. Across the whole study: The study drew acute and convalescent COVID-19 samples from the United States, Italy and Spain. PBMCs, B-cell-depleted T cells, or T cells provided the cDNA or gDNA that made up the material.

Sample: peripheral blood. The sequence came from a human donor in a cohort sampled during active COVID-19.

DNA for the CDR3: TGTGCCAGCAGGAAGGACAGAGGCATATATGGCTACACCTTC. As protein: CASRKDRGIYGYTF. V is TRBV5-4 and J is TRBJ1-2, with a weak D call TRBD1 (6 bases). The CDR3 runs to 14 residues. Deletions cut 5 bases from V and 5 bases from J, with 16 bases between. Germline CDR1 is SGHNT and CDR2 is YYREEE (reference sequence).